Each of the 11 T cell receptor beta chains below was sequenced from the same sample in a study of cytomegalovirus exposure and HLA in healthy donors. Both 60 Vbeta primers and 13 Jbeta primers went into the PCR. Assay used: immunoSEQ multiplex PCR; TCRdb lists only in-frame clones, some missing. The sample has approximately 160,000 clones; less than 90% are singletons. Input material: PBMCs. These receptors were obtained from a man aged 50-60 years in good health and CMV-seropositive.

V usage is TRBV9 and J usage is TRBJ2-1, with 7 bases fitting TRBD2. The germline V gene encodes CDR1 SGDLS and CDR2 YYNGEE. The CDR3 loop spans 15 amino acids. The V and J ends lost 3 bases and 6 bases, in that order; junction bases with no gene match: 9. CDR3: CASSGAGTTINEQFF. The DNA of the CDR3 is TGTGCCAGCAGCGGAGCCGGGACTACTATCAATGAGCAGTTCTTC.

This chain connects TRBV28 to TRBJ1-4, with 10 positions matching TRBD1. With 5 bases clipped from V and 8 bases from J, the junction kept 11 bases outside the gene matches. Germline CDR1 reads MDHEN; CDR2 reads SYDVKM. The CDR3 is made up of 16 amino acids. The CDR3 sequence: CASSPQGDRGREKLFF. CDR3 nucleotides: TGTGCCAGCAGTCCCCAGGGGGACAGGGGACGAGAAAAACTGTTTTTT.

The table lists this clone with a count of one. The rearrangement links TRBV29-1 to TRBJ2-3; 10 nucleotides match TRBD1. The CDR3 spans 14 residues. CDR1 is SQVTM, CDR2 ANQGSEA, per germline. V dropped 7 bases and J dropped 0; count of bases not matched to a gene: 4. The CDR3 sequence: CSGRQGASTDTQYF. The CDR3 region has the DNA TGCAGCGGCAGACAGGGGGCAAGCACAGATACGCAGTATTTT.

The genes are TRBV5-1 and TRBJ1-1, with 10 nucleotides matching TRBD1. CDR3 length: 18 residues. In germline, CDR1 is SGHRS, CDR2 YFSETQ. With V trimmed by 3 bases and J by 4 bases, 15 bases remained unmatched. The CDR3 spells CASSSLTGGGIVSTEAFF. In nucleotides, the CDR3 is TGCGCCAGCAGCTCCCTGACAGGGGGCGGGATTGTGAGCACTGAAGCTTTCTTT.

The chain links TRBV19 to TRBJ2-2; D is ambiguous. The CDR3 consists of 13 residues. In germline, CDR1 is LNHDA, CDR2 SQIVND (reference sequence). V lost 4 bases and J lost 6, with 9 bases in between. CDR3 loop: CASSTGMPGELFF. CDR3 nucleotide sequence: TGTGCCAGTAGTACGGGTATGCCCGGGGAGCTGTTTTTT.

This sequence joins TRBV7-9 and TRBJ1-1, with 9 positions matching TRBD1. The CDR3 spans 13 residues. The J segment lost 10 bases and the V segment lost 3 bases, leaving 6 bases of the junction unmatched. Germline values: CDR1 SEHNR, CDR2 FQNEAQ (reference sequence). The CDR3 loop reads CASSFRTGVGAFF. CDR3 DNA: TGTGCCAGCAGCTTCCGGACAGGGGTTGGAGCTTTCTTT.

The CDR3 nucleotides read TGTGCCAGCAGCGCAGGACAGGGGGTAAATCAGCCCCAGCATTTT. Translation: CASSAGQGVNQPQHF. The genes are TRBV7-9 and TRBJ1-5; 10 bases are a match to TRBD1. Trimming took 5 bases from V and 4 from J; bases not matched to a gene: 5. The length of the CDR3 is 15 residues. The germline CDR1 and CDR2 sequences are SEHNR and FQNEAQ (reference sequence). Variable domain in full (rest from reference TRBV7-9 and TRBJ1-5): DTGVSQNPRHKITKRGQNVTFRCDPISEHNRLYWYRQTLGQGPEFLTYFQNEAQLEKSRLLSDRFSAERPKGSFSTLEIQRTEQGDSAMYLCASSAGQGVNQPQHFGDGTRLSIL.

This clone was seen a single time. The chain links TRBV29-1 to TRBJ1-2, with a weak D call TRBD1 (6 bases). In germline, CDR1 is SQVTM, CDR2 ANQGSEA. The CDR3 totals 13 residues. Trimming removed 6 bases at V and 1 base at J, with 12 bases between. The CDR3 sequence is CSVTGGVNYGYTF. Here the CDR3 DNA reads TGCAGCGTGACAGGTGGGGTTAACTATGGCTACACCTTC.

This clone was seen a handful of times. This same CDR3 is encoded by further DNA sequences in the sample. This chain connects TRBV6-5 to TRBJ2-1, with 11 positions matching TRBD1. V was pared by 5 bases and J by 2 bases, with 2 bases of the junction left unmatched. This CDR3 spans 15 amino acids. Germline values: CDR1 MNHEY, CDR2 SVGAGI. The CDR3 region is CASSTGQGAYNEQFF. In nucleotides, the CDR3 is TGTGCCAGCAGTACGGGACAGGGGGCCTACAATGAGCAGTTCTTC.

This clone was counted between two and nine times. The CDR3 DNA reads TGTGCCAGCAGTCCGACAGGGAACACTGAAGCTTTCTTT. Translated, it gives CASSPTGNTEAFF. The chain links TRBV5-5 to TRBJ1-1; D may be TRBD1 (6 bases). This CDR3 has 13 amino acids. Trimming stripped 5 bases from V and 1 base from J, with 9 bases between. Germline-derived CDR1 and CDR2 are SGHKS and YYEKEE (reference sequence).

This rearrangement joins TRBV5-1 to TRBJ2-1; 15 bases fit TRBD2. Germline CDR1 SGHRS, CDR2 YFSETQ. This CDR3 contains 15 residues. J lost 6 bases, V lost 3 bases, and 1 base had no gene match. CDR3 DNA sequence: TGCGCCAGCAGCTGGGGACTAGCGGGAGGCAATGAGCAGTTCTTC. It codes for CASSWGLAGGNEQFF.